These 3 T cell receptor beta chains came from one sample sequenced in a study of T cells in Graves' hyperthyroidism and ophthalmopathy. From RNA transcripts, TCR beta CDR3 regions were amplified. Researchers ran a first-round RT-PCR on the TCR CDR3 using the HTBI primer set. TCRdb recomputed calls from the multiplex PCR reads with MiXCR, one row per CDR3 protein. Of hundreds of thousands of distinct CDR3 sequences listed, just under 45% are singletons. The sample taken for sequencing was peripheral blood or thyroid tissue (not recorded which). The receptors originated from an adult man with Graves' disease, either hyperthyroidism or ophthalmopathy (not recorded which).

The CDR3 is CASSQSGQGAGETQYF. CDR3 in DNA: TGTGCCAGCAGCCAAAGTGGGCAGGGGGCAGGAGAGACCCAGTACTTC. This chain links TRBV24-1 with TRBJ2-5; 8 bases map to TRBD1. Trimming took 11 bases from V and 4 from J; bases not matched to a gene: 17. Germline V gene lookup returns CDR1 KGHDR and CDR2 SFDVKD. The CDR3 is 16 amino acids.

V gene TRBV6-6 combines with J gene TRBJ2-7; 9 bases agree with TRBD1. The V and J ends lost 6 bases and 3 bases, in that order; junction bases with no gene match: 3. Germline CDR1 and CDR2: MNHNY and SVGAGI (reference sequence). The CDR3 is 13 amino acids. This CDR3 reads CASRQGQGYEQYF. The CDR3 bases are TGTGCCAGCAGACAGGGACAGGGCTACGAGCAGTACTTC.

This rearrangement joins TRBV29-1 to TRBJ1-2; TRBD1 is a possible D gene (5 bases). The CDR3 has 13 residues. V shed 0 bases and J shed 8 bases, with 13 bases lying between them. The germline V gene encodes CDR1 SQVTM and CDR2 ANQGSEA. CDR3 protein: CSVEEGRKKGYTF. CDR3 sequence (DNA): TGCAGCGTTGAAGAGGGGCGAAAGAAGGGCTACACCTTC.